Listed below are T cell receptor beta chains from one sample, sequenced in a study of tumor and adjacent non-tumor tissue in lung cancer. A single record per CDR3 protein comes from TCRdb applying MiXCR to the multiplex PCR reads. Altogether roughly 120,000 distinct CDR3 sequences are present, around 75% being singletons, with the ten largest covering roughly 35%. The sequencing input was lung tumor tissue. These receptor sequences come from a woman in her fifties or sixties with non-small cell lung cancer. The conserved cysteine and the conserved F or W are not part of the CDR3 here. Fields, in order: V gene, CDR3 length, J gene, CDR3 protein.

V: TRBV2; length: 14; J: TRBJ1-5; CDR3: ASSADRGNGNQPQN
V: TRBV25-1; length: 12; J: TRBJ2-1; CDR3: ASSIPILGNEQF
V: TRBV29-1; length: 10; J: NA; CDR3: SDVVGGETQF
V: TRBV10-3; length: 11; J: TRBJ1-1; CDR3: AIGLQGNTEAF
V: TRBV29-1; length: 9; J: TRBJ2-5; CDR3: SVVLQETQY
V: TRBV5-1; length: 14; J: TRBJ1-2; CDR3: ASSLVNAEGPRGYT
V: TRBV12-3/TRBV12-4; length: 13; J: TRBJ1-6; CDR3: ASSYESSYNSPLH
V: TRBV4-1; length: 13; J: TRBJ1-5; CDR3: ASSQDWAGYQPQH
V: TRBV28; length: 12; J: TRBJ2-1; CDR3: ASISTSDVTEQF
V: TRBV4-1; length: 13; J: TRBJ1-1; CDR3: ASSLPTGRNIEAF
V: TRBV28; length: 16; J: TRBJ1-5; CDR3: ASSFFFTTRGFDQPQH
V: TRBV12-3/TRBV12-4; length: 10; J: TRBJ2-3; CDR3: ATQVNSGTQY
V: TRBV6-2/TRBV6-3; length: 12; J: TRBJ2-7; CDR3: ANSRTTQQDTQC
V: TRBV5-6; length: 16; J: TRBJ2-6; CDR3: ASSSLRVQGSRANVLT
V: TRBV5-6; length: 12; J: TRBJ2-2; CDR3: ASSLVEGPGELF
V: TRBV5-1; length: 13; J: TRBJ1-1; CDR3: ASNSLTSMNTEAF
V: TRBV29-1; length: 10; J: TRBJ2-5; CDR3: NVGQGGETHY
V: TRBV5-4; length: 12; J: TRBJ2-1; CDR3: ASRFIAAGKEQF